Listed below are T cell receptor beta chains from one sample, sequenced in a study of T-cell reconstitution after alpha-beta-depleted transplantation in children. TCRdb re-called the PCR reads with MiXCR, one entry per CDR3 protein. The sample contains a few hundred thousand distinct CDR3 sequences, approximately 10% of which appear only once. This sample comprised PBMCs from the stem cell graft donor, obtained from the stem cell graft. Every receptor here comes from a human donor who donated a stem cell graft to a child with acute lymphoblastic leukemia. The CDR3 runs from the conserved cysteine through the conserved F or W. Clone size is given for some rows only: seen once, a few or many times, or a class if the clone is expanded.

CDR3aa: CASSQEGGGSPLHF
j_gene: TRBJ1-6
abundance: -
v_gene: TRBV4-2

CDR3aa: CASSYRLAGAADTQYF
j_gene: TRBJ2-3
abundance: -
v_gene: TRBV7-2

CDR3aa: CASSRDREVQYF
j_gene: TRBJ2-5
abundance: -
v_gene: TRBV6-2/TRBV6-3

CDR3aa: CASSFCHCPGTISTDTQYF
j_gene: TRBJ2-3
abundance: few
v_gene: TRBV7-6

CDR3aa: CASNVAGRISGNTIYF
j_gene: TRBJ1-3
abundance: -
v_gene: TRBV7-9

CDR3aa: CSVELWGTGELFF
j_gene: TRBJ2-2
abundance: many
v_gene: TRBV29-1

CDR3aa: CASSAPTGFSGNTIYF
j_gene: TRBJ1-3
abundance: few
v_gene: TRBV6-1

CDR3aa: CSAGAPSGDTQYF
j_gene: TRBJ2-3
abundance: -
v_gene: TRBV20-1

CDR3aa: CASRRPGHSNSPLHF
j_gene: TRBJ1-6
abundance: -
v_gene: TRBV6-2/TRBV6-3

CDR3aa: CASSQDNQQNTEAFF
j_gene: TRBJ1-1
abundance: many
v_gene: TRBV4-3

CDR3aa: CASSFVAGTDTQYF
j_gene: TRBJ2-3
abundance: many
v_gene: TRBV28

CDR3aa: CATSRDRYYEQYF
j_gene: TRBJ2-7
abundance: -
v_gene: TRBV15

CDR3aa: CASSFLGLAFYNEQFF
j_gene: TRBJ2-1
abundance: many
v_gene: TRBV7-2

CDR3aa: CASTTGEGSYNSPLHF
j_gene: TRBJ1-6
abundance: few
v_gene: TRBV6-1

CDR3aa: CSAGTDGYTF
j_gene: TRBJ1-2
abundance: few
v_gene: TRBV29-1

CDR3aa: CASSRQGSSPLHF
j_gene: TRBJ1-6
abundance: many
v_gene: TRBV12-3/TRBV12-4

CDR3aa: CASSLAPSTGPSSYEQYF
j_gene: TRBJ2-7
abundance: few
v_gene: TRBV5-1

CDR3aa: CASSRTVNTEAFF
j_gene: TRBJ1-1
abundance: many
v_gene: TRBV7-3

CDR3aa: CSAPSFGSGSYEQYF
j_gene: TRBJ2-7
abundance: few
v_gene: TRBV20-1

CDR3aa: CASSLAAAGIYEQYF
j_gene: TRBJ2-7
abundance: -
v_gene: TRBV7-7

CDR3aa: CSARGPGEQPQHF
j_gene: TRBJ1-5
abundance: few
v_gene: TRBV20-1

CDR3aa: CASSSGTSGRGEQFF
j_gene: TRBJ2-1
abundance: many
v_gene: TRBV6-2/TRBV6-3

CDR3aa: CASSSGIGSTEAFF
j_gene: TRBJ1-1
abundance: -
v_gene: TRBV5-1

CDR3aa: CASSLYQGLSNQPQHF
j_gene: TRBJ1-5
abundance: few
v_gene: TRBV28

CDR3aa: CASSVDGRPADTQYF
j_gene: TRBJ2-3
abundance: many
v_gene: TRBV9

CDR3aa: CSAPPWLSGSRNEQFF
j_gene: TRBJ2-1
abundance: few
v_gene: TRBV20-1

CDR3aa: CASSLGGTIQETQYF
j_gene: TRBJ2-5
abundance: few
v_gene: TRBV7-2

CDR3aa: CASSQTTGIEAFF
j_gene: TRBJ1-1
abundance: -
v_gene: TRBV7-9

CDR3aa: CASTPLGDTQYF
j_gene: TRBJ2-3
abundance: -
v_gene: TRBV6-1

CDR3aa: CASSQDGLLGTGELFF
j_gene: TRBJ2-2
abundance: many
v_gene: TRBV4-2

CDR3aa: CASSPTSGTRNEQFF
j_gene: TRBJ2-1
abundance: many
v_gene: TRBV25-1

CDR3aa: CASTLIPGLARSGELFF
j_gene: TRBJ2-2
abundance: -
v_gene: TRBV12-3/TRBV12-4

CDR3aa: CASSPQTGGSNQPQHF
j_gene: TRBJ1-5
abundance: few
v_gene: TRBV18

CDR3aa: CASSPVGQGLTETQYF
j_gene: TRBJ2-5
abundance: -
v_gene: TRBV27

CDR3aa: CASSLWGGKDEKLFF
j_gene: TRBJ1-4
abundance: many
v_gene: TRBV27

CDR3aa: CASSQQGFYEQYF
j_gene: TRBJ2-7
abundance: -
v_gene: TRBV28

CDR3aa: CASSSLQTRVLKQYF
j_gene: TRBJ2-7
abundance: many
v_gene: TRBV11-2

CDR3aa: CAWIRDWAYNEQFF
j_gene: TRBJ2-1
abundance: -
v_gene: TRBV30

CDR3aa: CASSEGRQGAQPEHF
j_gene: TRBJ1-5
abundance: once
v_gene: TRBV2

CDR3aa: CASSLRPGQGVHEQYF
j_gene: TRBJ2-7
abundance: -
v_gene: TRBV18

CDR3aa: CASSLAYRHTEAFF
j_gene: TRBJ1-1
abundance: -
v_gene: TRBV7-2

CDR3aa: CASSQEPGTSEQYF
j_gene: TRBJ2-7
abundance: few
v_gene: TRBV4-1

CDR3aa: CASSLSPSSSYEQYF
j_gene: TRBJ2-7
abundance: few
v_gene: TRBV27

CDR3aa: CATRGEGAAIGGYTF
j_gene: TRBJ1-2
abundance: few
v_gene: TRBV10-3

CDR3aa: CASSLESGGAYEQYF
j_gene: TRBJ2-7
abundance: -
v_gene: TRBV11-2